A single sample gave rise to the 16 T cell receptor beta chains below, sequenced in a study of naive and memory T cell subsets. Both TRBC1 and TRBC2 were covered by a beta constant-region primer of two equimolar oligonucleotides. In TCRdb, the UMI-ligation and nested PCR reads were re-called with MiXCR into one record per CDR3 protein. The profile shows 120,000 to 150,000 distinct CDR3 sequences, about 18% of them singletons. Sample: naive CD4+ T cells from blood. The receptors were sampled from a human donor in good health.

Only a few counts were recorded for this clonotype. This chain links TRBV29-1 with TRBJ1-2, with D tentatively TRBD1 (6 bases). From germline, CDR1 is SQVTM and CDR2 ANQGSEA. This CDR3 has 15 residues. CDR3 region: CNLIVCRGLRYGYTF. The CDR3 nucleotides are TGCAACCTGATAGTGTGCAGGGGTTTACGCTATGGCTACACCTTC. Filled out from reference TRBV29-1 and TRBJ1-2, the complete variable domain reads SAVISQKPSRDICQRGTSLTIQCQVDSQVTMMFWYRQQPGQSLTLIATANQGSEATYESGFVIDKFPISRPNLTFSTLTVSNMSPEDSSIYLCNLIVCRGLRYGYTFGSGTRLTVV.

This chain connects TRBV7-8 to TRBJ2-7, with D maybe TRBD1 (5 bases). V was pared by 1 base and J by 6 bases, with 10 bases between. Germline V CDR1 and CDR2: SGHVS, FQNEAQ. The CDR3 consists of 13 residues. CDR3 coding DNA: TGTGCCAGCAGCTTAGGGGGCCCAACCGAGCAGTACTTC. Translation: CASSLGGPTEQYF.

In DNA, the CDR3 is TGTGCCAGCAGCTTAGCACTCCCCAGAGGCCGGGTCGAGCAGTACTTC. It is translated as CASSLALPRGRVEQYF. The gene calls are TRBV7-2 and TRBJ2-7; the D is unclear. The CDR3 covers 16 residues. With 0 bases removed from V and 6 bases from J, the gap between germline ends came to 18 bases. Germline lookup yields CDR1 SGHTA and CDR2 FQGNSA.

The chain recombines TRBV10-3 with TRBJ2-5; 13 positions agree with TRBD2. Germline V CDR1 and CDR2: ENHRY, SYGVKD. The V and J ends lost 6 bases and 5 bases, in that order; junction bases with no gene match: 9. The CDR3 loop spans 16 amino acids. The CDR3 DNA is TGTGCCATCAGCTACGGACTAGCGGGAGAGTCGGAGACCCAGTACTTC. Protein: CAISYGLAGESETQYF.

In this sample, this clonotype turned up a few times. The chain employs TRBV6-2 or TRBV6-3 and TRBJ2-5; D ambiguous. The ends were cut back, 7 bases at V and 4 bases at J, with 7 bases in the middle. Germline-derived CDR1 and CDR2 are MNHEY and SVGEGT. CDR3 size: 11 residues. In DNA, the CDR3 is TGTGCCAGCAAGACGCGAGAGACCCAGTACTTC. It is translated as CASKTRETQYF.

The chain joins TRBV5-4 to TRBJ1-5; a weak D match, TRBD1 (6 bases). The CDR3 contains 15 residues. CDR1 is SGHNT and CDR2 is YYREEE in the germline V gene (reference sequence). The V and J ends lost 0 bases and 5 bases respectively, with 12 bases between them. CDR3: CASSLGGDIDQPQHF. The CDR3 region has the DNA TGTGCCAGCAGCTTGGGTGGGGACATTGATCAGCCCCAGCATTTT. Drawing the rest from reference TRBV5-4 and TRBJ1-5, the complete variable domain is ETGVTQSPTHLIKTRGQQVTLRCSSQSGHNTVSWYQQALGQGPQFIFQYYREEENGRGNFPPRFSGLQFPNYSSELNVNALELDDSALYLCASSLGGDIDQPQHFGDGTRLSIL.

CDR3: CASSGGTGGYNSPLHF. The DNA for the CDR3 is TGTGCCAGCAGCGGAGGGACGGGGGGATATAATTCACCCCTCCACTTT. The V call is TRBV7-9, the J call TRBJ1-6; D might be TRBD1 (5 bases). The V gene lost 5 bases and the J gene lost 4 bases, with 15 bases spanning the gap. The CDR3 is 16 residues long. Per germline, CDR1 SEHNR and CDR2 FQNEAQ (reference sequence).

CDR3 in amino acids: CASSFPLLTEETQYF. DNA of the CDR3: TGTGCCAGCAGCTTCCCTCTCCTGACAGAAGAGACCCAGTACTTC. The rearrangement links TRBV5-4 to TRBJ2-5; D perhaps matches TRBD1 (5 bases). V lost 2 bases and J lost 3, with 14 bases in between. This CDR3 comprises 15 residues. Germline V gives CDR1 SGHNT, CDR2 YYREEE (reference sequence).

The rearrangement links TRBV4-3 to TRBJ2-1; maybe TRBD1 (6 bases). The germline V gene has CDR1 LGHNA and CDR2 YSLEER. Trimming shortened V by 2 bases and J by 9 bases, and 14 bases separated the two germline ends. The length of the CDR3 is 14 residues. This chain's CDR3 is CASSQWATGAEQFF. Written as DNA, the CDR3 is TGCGCCAGCAGCCAATGGGCGACAGGCGCTGAGCAGTTCTTC.

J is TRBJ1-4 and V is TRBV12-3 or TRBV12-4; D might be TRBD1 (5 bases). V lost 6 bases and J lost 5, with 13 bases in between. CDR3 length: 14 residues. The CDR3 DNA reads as TGTGCCAGCAGCTGGGACGCTAAAAATGAAAAACTGTTTTTT. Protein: CASSWDAKNEKLFF.

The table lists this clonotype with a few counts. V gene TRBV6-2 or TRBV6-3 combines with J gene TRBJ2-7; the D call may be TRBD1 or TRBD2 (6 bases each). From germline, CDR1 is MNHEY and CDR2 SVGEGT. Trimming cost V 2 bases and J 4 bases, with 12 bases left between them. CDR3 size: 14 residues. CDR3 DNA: TGTGCCAGCAGTTACGCCGGGGGCAAGTACGAGCAGTACTTC. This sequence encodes CASSYAGGKYEQYF.

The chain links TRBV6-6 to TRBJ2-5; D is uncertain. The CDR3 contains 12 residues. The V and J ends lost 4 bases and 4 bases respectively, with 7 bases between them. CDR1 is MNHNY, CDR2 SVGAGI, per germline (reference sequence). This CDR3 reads CASSSTVETQYF. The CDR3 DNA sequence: TGTGCCAGCAGTTCCACGGTAGAGACCCAGTACTTC.

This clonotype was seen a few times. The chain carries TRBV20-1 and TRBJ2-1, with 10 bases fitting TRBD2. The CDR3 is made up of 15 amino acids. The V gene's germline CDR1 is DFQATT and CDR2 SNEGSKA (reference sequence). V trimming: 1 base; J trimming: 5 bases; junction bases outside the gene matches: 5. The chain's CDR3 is CSARVAGGPNNEQFF. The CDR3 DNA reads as TGCAGTGCTAGAGTAGCGGGAGGACCAAACAATGAGCAGTTCTTC.

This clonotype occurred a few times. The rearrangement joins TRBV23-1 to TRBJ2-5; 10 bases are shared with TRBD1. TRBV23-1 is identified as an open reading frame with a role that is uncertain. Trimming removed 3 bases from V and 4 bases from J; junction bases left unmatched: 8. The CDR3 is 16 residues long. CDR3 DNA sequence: TGCGCCAGCAGTCAGACCGACAGGGGGCAAGGAGAGACCCAGTACTTC. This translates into CASSQTDRGQGETQYF.

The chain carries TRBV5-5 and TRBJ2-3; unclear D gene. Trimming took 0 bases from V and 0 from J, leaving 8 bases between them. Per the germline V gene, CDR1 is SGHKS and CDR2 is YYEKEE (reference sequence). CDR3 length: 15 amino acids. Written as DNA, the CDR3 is TGTGCCAGCAGCTTGGAGAGGCCGAGCACAGATACGCAGTATTTT. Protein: CASSLERPSTDTQYF.

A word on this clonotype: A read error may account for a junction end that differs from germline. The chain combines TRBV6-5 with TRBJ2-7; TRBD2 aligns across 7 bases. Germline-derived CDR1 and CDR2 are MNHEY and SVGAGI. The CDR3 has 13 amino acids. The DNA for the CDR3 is TGTGCCAGCAGTTCACCGACTAGCTACGAGGAGTACTTC. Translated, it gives CASSSPTSYEEYF.